Shown below are 10 T cell receptor beta chains from a single sample sequenced in a study of CD8 T cells in ankylosing spondylitis. TCRdb used MiXCR to reprocess the 5' RACE reads, holding one entry per CDR3 protein. The table shows 450,000 to 550,000 distinct CDR3 sequences, with roughly 5.2% occurring only once. No cognate antigen is known for these TCRs. Study-wide points: Made up of eight highly homologous variants, a TCR beta motif appeared characteristic of ankylosing spondylitis blood.

Sequencing used blood, either unsorted or a sorted T cell fraction (not recorded which). The source of these receptors is a male donor with ankylosing spondylitis.

This clonotype was observed at least ten times. This chain joins TRBV6-5 and TRBJ1-5, with D possibly TRBD1 on 6 matching bases. Germline assignment: CDR1 MNHEY and CDR2 SVGAGI. The CDR3 covers 15 residues. V lost 0 bases and J 5 bases, leaving 11 bases between the germline ends. CDR3 DNA: TGTGCCAGCAGTTACTCTCGCAGGGGCCATCAGCCCCAGCATTTT. Protein sequence: CASSYSRRGHQPQHF.

In its sample, this clonotype was seen many times. The chain couples TRBV20-1 to TRBJ1-2; D is uncertain. V shed 6 bases and J shed 4 bases, with 9 bases lying between them. This CDR3 is built from 11 residues. Germline CDR1 DFQATT, CDR2 SNEGSKA (reference sequence). CDR3 residues: CSASPLYGYTF. In DNA form, the CDR3 reads TGCAGTGCCTCCCCCCTCTATGGCTACACCTTC.

The V gene is TRBV11-2, the J gene TRBJ1-2; D is uncertain. This CDR3 region has 15 residues. The V end was cut by 2 bases, the J end by 0 bases, with 10 bases between. Germline V CDR1 and CDR2: SGHAT, FQNNGV. The CDR3 region has the DNA TGTGCCAGCAGCTTAAACCCCGCACCTAACTATGGCTACACCTTC. As protein: CASSLNPAPNYGYTF.

This clonotype was detected ten times or more. The chain combines TRBV20-1 with TRBJ2-2, with no clear D. CDR1 is DFQATT and CDR2 is SNEGSKA in the germline V gene (reference sequence). The CDR3 runs 15 residues. Trimming left V 3 bases short and J 0 bases short, with 11 bases between. The CDR3 nucleotides are TGCAGTGCTAGTTCGCACGGGCCGAACACCGGGGAGCTGTTTTTT. It yields the protein CSASSHGPNTGELFF.

This clonotype has ten or more counts. The V and J genes are TRBV6-2 or TRBV6-3 and TRBJ2-3, with no clear D. The CDR3 length is 12 residues. The V and J ends lost 6 bases and 7 bases respectively, with 11 bases between them. Germline V lookup: CDR1 MNHEY, CDR2 SVGEGT. The CDR3 coding sequence is TGTGCCAGCAGCCCAGACGCTTATACGCAGTATTTT. Its translation: CASSPDAYTQYF.

This clonotype was seen ten or more times. CDR3 nucleotide sequence: TGCGCCAGCAGCCAAGTATCAGGGGTCGGCACTGAAGCTTTCTTT. This codes for CASSQVSGVGTEAFF. The V and J genes are TRBV4-3 and TRBJ1-1; tentatively, D is TRBD1 (6 bases). CDR1 is LGHNA and CDR2 is YSLEER in the germline V gene. This CDR3 comprises 15 residues. V lost 1 base and J lost 4, with 13 bases in between.

This clonotype came up many times. The chain combines TRBV27 with TRBJ1-3; D is unresolved. Germline CDR1 is MNHEY and CDR2 is SMNVEV (reference sequence). The CDR3 extends over 14 amino acids. Deletions cut 5 bases from V and 0 bases from J, with 8 bases between. The CDR3 DNA sequence: TGTGCCAGCAGTGGGAGGGCCTCTGGAAACACCATATATTTT. It yields the protein CASSGRASGNTIYF.

This chain uses TRBV11-2 with TRBJ2-1; D could derive from TRBD1 or TRBD2 (5 bases each). Germline loops: CDR1 SGHAT, CDR2 FQNNGV. The V gene lost 3 bases and the J gene lost 3 bases, with 30 bases spanning the gap. The CDR3 runs to 21 residues. CDR3 sequence reads: CASSFLPGQGDTPAGYNEQFF. In DNA form, the CDR3 reads TGTGCCAGCAGCTTCCTCCCCGGGCAGGGAGATACTCCCGCGGGCTACAATGAGCAGTTCTTC.

This clonotype was recorded many times. V is TRBV12-3 or TRBV12-4 and J is TRBJ2-3; tentative D call: TRBD2 (6 bases). This CDR3 region has 15 residues. Trimming stripped 3 bases from V and 0 bases from J, with 10 bases between. CDR3 protein: CASSFPGRSTDTQYF. CDR3 DNA sequence: TGTGCCAGCAGTTTTCCGGGGAGGAGCACAGATACGCAGTATTTT.

This clonotype has ten or more counts. The V and J genes are TRBV20-1 and TRBJ1-6; D gene unclear. The CDR3 covers 12 residues. From germline, CDR1 is DFQATT and CDR2 SNEGSKA (reference sequence). V was cut by 1 base and J by 7 bases, with 5 bases left in between. The CDR3 bases are TGCAGTGCTAGAGTTCCGAATTCACCCCTCCACTTT. Its protein product is CSARVPNSPLHF.